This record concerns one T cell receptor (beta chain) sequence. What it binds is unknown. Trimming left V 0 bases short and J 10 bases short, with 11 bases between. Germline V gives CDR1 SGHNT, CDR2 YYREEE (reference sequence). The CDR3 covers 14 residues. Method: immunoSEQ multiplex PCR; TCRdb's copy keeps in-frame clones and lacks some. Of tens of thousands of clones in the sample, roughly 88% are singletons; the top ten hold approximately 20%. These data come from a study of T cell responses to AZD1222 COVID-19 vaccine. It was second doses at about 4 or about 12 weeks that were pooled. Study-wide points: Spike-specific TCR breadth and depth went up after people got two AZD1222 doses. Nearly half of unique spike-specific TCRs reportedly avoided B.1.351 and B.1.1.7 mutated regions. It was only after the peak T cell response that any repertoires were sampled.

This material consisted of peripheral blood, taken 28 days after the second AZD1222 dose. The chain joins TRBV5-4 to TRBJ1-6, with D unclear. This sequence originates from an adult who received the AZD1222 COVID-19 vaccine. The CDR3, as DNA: TGTGCCAGCAGCTTGGCTGGGGTTCTCTCACCCCTCCACTTT. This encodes CASSLAGVLSPLHF.